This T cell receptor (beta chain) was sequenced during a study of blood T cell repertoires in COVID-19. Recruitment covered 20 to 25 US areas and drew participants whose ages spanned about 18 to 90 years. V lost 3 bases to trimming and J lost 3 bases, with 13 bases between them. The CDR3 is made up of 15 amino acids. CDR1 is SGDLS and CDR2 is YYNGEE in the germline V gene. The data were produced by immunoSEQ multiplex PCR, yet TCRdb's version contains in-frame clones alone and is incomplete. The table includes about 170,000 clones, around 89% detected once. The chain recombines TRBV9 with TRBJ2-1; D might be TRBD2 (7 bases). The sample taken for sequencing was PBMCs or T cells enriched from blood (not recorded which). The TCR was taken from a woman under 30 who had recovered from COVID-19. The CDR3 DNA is TGTGCCAGCAGCGGAGGGGGACTACTCTACAATGAGCAGTTCTTC. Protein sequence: CASSGGGLLYNEQFF.